A selection of T cell receptor beta chains follows, all from one sample in a study of T-cell memory formation after mild COVID-19. TCRdb ran MiXCR on the 5' RACE reads and lists one entry per CDR3 protein. The table shows over 120,000 distinct CDR3 sequences, with 20% to 25% occurring only once. Sample: PBMCs or a T cell subset sorted from them (not recorded which). The origin of the receptors is an adult woman who had mild COVID-19 (a few samples of this study predate the infection). Cell type and time point are not known. The CDR3 runs from the conserved cysteine through the conserved F or W. The D gene is left open where the match is weak. Rows may omit the clone size; those that give it use once, few, many or a size class.

size: few
V: TRBV4-1
D: TRBD1
J: TRBJ2-2
CDR3: CASSQPGQGVGGELFF
DNA: TGCGCCAGCAGCCAACCTGGACAGGGCGTAGGCGGGGAGCTGTTTTTT

size: .
V: TRBV11-3
D: .
J: TRBJ1-1
CDR3: CASSSGYSSTEAFF
DNA: TGTGCCAGCAGCTCGGGCTATTCGAGCACTGAAGCTTTCTTT

size: few
V: TRBV9
D: .
J: TRBJ2-7
CDR3: CASSGPTSEQYF
DNA: TGTGCCAGCAGCGGACCTACTTCCGAGCAGTACTTC

size: .
V: TRBV5-1
D: .
J: TRBJ2-7
CDR3: CASSLIASPYEQYF
DNA: TGCGCCAGCAGCTTGATCGCCAGTCCCTACGAGCAGTACTTC

size: .
V: TRBV7-9
D: .
J: TRBJ2-7
CDR3: CASSLAPGRSSYEQYF
DNA: TGTGCCAGCAGCTTAGCTCCGGGACGCAGCTCCTACGAGCAGTACTTC

size: .
V: TRBV7-2
D: .
J: TRBJ2-7
CDR3: CASSFGTVYEQYF
DNA: TGTGCCAGCAGCTTTGGGACTGTCTACGAGCAGTACTTC

size: few
V: TRBV25-1
D: .
J: TRBJ1-2
CDR3: CASSELGEDGYTF
DNA: TGTGCCAGCAGTGAATTGGGGGAAGATGGCTACACCTTC

size: many
V: TRBV12-5
D: .
J: TRBJ2-5
CDR3: CASGYGLRGVGETQYF
DNA: TGTGCTAGTGGTTACGGTTTGCGGGGAGTTGGAGAGACCCAGTACTTC

size: .
V: TRBV18
D: TRBD1
J: TRBJ1-5
CDR3: CASSPRQGDQPQHF
DNA: TGTGCCAGCTCACCCCGACAGGGGGATCAGCCCCAGCATTTT

size: few
V: TRBV6-5
D: .
J: TRBJ2-5
CDR3: CASTLTYGGQETQYF
DNA: TGTGCCAGCACCCTGACTTACGGGGGGCAGGAGACCCAGTACTTC

size: .
V: TRBV12-3/TRBV12-4
D: TRBD1
J: TRBJ1-1
CDR3: CASRRQGRDEAFF
DNA: TGTGCCAGCAGACGACAGGGGAGGGATGAAGCTTTCTTT

size: .
V: TRBV25-1
D: .
J: TRBJ1-2
CDR3: CASSGLYGYTF
DNA: TGTGCCAGCAGTGGGTTATATGGCTACACCTTC

size: .
V: TRBV7-6
D: .
J: TRBJ2-1
CDR3: CASSSERGPSYNEQFF
DNA: TGTGCCAGCAGCTCCGAGAGGGGACCGAGTTACAATGAGCAGTTCTTC

size: .
V: TRBV27
D: .
J: TRBJ2-7
CDR3: CASSLTVPSPYEQYF
DNA: TGTGCCAGCAGTTTGACAGTCCCTAGTCCCTACGAGCAGTACTTC

size: .
V: TRBV7-9
D: TRBD2
J: TRBJ2-1
CDR3: CASSLATGLAGAHEQFF
DNA: TGTGCCAGCAGCTTAGCGACCGGACTAGCGGGAGCCCATGAGCAGTTCTTC

size: few
V: TRBV6-1
D: TRBD2
J: TRBJ2-1
CDR3: CASSEGTSGSNEQFF
DNA: TGTGCCAGCAGTGAAGGGACTAGCGGGAGCAATGAGCAGTTCTTC

size: .
V: TRBV7-9
D: .
J: TRBJ2-5
CDR3: CASSTWEFVLQETQYF
DNA: TGTGCCAGCAGCACCTGGGAGTTCGTCCTCCAAGAGACCCAGTACTTC

size: .
V: TRBV24-1
D: TRBD2
J: TRBJ2-1
CDR3: CATSGPRGSSYNEQFF
DNA: TGTGCCACCAGTGGCCCCCGCGGGAGCTCCTACAATGAGCAGTTCTTC

size: few
V: TRBV29-1
D: TRBD1
J: TRBJ2-3
CDR3: CSVLPPGQGLDTQYF
DNA: TGCAGCGTTCTTCCCCCGGGACAGGGGTTAGATACGCAGTATTTT

size: few
V: TRBV7-9
D: .
J: TRBJ1-5
CDR3: CASSLQTSNQPQHF
DNA: TGTGCCAGCAGTTTACAAACGAGCAATCAGCCCCAGCATTTT

size: .
V: TRBV5-1
D: .
J: TRBJ2-7
CDR3: CASSLEVDSSYEQYF
DNA: TGCGCCAGCAGCTTGGAGGTCGACAGCTCCTACGAGCAGTACTTC

size: .
V: TRBV12-3/TRBV12-4
D: .
J: TRBJ2-1
CDR3: CASSLSSGDNEQFF
DNA: TGTGCCAGCAGTTTAAGTTCAGGGGACAATGAGCAGTTCTTC

size: .
V: TRBV30
D: .
J: TRBJ2-7
CDR3: CAWSEGYEQYF
DNA: TGTGCCTGGAGTGAGGGCTACGAGCAGTACTTC

size: .
V: TRBV29-1
D: TRBD1
J: TRBJ1-1
CDR3: CSALPGGGTEAFF
DNA: TGCAGCGCCCTCCCAGGGGGGGGGACTGAAGCTTTCTTT

size: .
V: TRBV7-9
D: TRBD2
J: TRBJ2-5
CDR3: CASSLIQGTKETQYF
DNA: TGTGCCAGCAGCTTAATACAAGGGACTAAAGAGACCCAGTACTTC

size: few
V: TRBV7-9
D: .
J: TRBJ2-3
CDR3: CASSFEGGTDTQYF
DNA: TGTGCCAGCAGCTTCGAGGGGGGCACAGATACGCAGTATTTT

size: .
V: TRBV12-3/TRBV12-4
D: .
J: TRBJ1-1
CDR3: CASSQTEYGTEAFF
DNA: TGTGCCAGCAGCCAGACTGAGTATGGTACTGAAGCTTTCTTT

size: once
V: TRBV11-2
D: TRBD2
J: TRBJ2-3
CDR3: CASSLGRGGILDTQYF
DNA: TGTGCCAGCAGCTTAGGGCGGGGGGGCATTTTAGATACGCAGTATTTT

size: .
V: TRBV20-1
D: .
J: TRBJ1-2
CDR3: CSAGPGQPLVYGYTF
DNA: TGCAGTGCTGGGCCAGGGCAGCCGCTTGTCTATGGCTACACCTTC

size: few
V: TRBV29-1
D: TRBD1
J: TRBJ1-2
CDR3: CSVHQGALGF
DNA: TGCAGCGTTCATCAGGGGGCGCTTGGCTTC

size: .
V: TRBV5-5
D: TRBD1
J: TRBJ1-5
CDR3: CASSFSRDRGLHQPQHF
DNA: TGTGCCAGCAGCTTCTCCAGGGACAGGGGGCTCCATCAGCCCCAGCATTTT

size: .
V: TRBV9
D: TRBD2
J: TRBJ2-7
CDR3: CASSVEGGTRVHEQYF
DNA: TGTGCCAGCAGCGTAGAAGGTGGGACTAGGGTCCACGAGCAGTACTTC

size: .
V: TRBV6-5
D: .
J: TRBJ1-2
CDR3: CASSYAASYGYTF
DNA: TGTGCCAGCAGTTACGCGGCCTCCTATGGCTACACCTTC

size: few
V: TRBV2
D: .
J: TRBJ2-7
CDR3: CASSGVEQYF
DNA: TGTGCCAGCAGTGGGGTCGAGCAGTACTTC

size: many
V: TRBV5-4
D: TRBD2
J: TRBJ2-7
CDR3: CASSPGTSGGLTYEQYF
DNA: TGTGCCAGCAGTCCCGGGACTAGCGGGGGGCTTACCTACGAGCAGTACTTC

size: .
V: TRBV29-1
D: TRBD1
J: TRBJ2-7
CDR3: CSVAGTGTYPEQYF
DNA: TGCAGCGTCGCCGGGACAGGGACATACCCCGAGCAGTACTTC

size: .
V: TRBV14
D: TRBD2
J: TRBJ2-1
CDR3: CASSQGRLAGGPHLGEQFF
DNA: TGTGCCAGCAGCCAGGGAAGACTAGCGGGGGGGCCCCATCTGGGGGAGCAGTTCTTC

size: .
V: TRBV4-1
D: TRBD2
J: TRBJ2-7
CDR3: CASSSGGGEQYF
DNA: TGCGCCAGCTCTAGCGGGGGTGGAGAGCAGTACTTC

size: .
V: TRBV4-3
D: TRBD2
J: TRBJ2-7
CDR3: CASSQDSLAGYEQYF
DNA: TGCGCCAGCAGCCAAGATTCCCTAGCGGGCTACGAGCAGTACTTC

size: .
V: TRBV12-3/TRBV12-4
D: TRBD1
J: TRBJ2-7
CDR3: CASKPGTGDHEQYF
DNA: TGTGCCAGCAAGCCGGGGACAGGGGATCACGAGCAGTACTTC

size: .
V: TRBV10-3
D: .
J: TRBJ2-3
CDR3: CAISEPGGGRGDTQYF
DNA: TGTGCCATCAGTGAGCCGGGAGGGGGCCGAGGAGATACGCAGTATTTT

size: few
V: TRBV2
D: .
J: TRBJ2-7
CDR3: CACTADFRSSYEQYF
DNA: TGTGCCTGTACCGCCGACTTCAGGAGCTCCTACGAGCAGTACTTC

size: .
V: TRBV4-1
D: .
J: TRBJ2-5
CDR3: CASSPRAGQETQYF
DNA: TGCGCCAGCAGCCCGAGGGCCGGCCAAGAGACCCAGTACTTC

size: many
V: TRBV3-1
D: .
J: TRBJ2-6
CDR3: CASSQPGDSGANVLTF
DNA: TGTGCCAGCAGCCAACCGGGAGACTCTGGGGCCAACGTCCTGACTTTC

size: once
V: TRBV7-9
D: TRBD1
J: TRBJ1-2
CDR3: CASSSTTQGAKGYTF
DNA: TGTGCCAGCAGCTCCACTACACAGGGGGCTAAAGGCTACACCTTC

size: .
V: TRBV7-8
D: .
J: TRBJ2-7
CDR3: CASSNDDISYEQYF
DNA: TGTGCCAGCAGCAACGACGACATATCCTACGAGCAGTACTTC

size: .
V: TRBV7-8
D: TRBD2
J: TRBJ2-4
CDR3: CASSPGLAGPKNIQYF
DNA: TGTGCCAGCAGCCCGGGACTAGCGGGACCCAAAAACATTCAGTACTTC

size: .
V: TRBV18
D: TRBD1
J: TRBJ2-7
CDR3: CASSSDRESYEQYF
DNA: TGTGCCAGCTCCTCGGACAGGGAGTCCTACGAGCAGTACTTC